The next 20 T cell receptor beta chains were all read from a single sample in a study of T-cell memory formation after mild COVID-19. One entry per CDR3 protein, called by TCRdb with MiXCR from the 5' RACE reads. The sample shows roughly 220,000 distinct CDR3 sequences, over 7.5% of them seen only once. The material sequenced was PBMCs or a T cell subset sorted from them (not recorded which). The receptors were sampled from a man in his late teens or twenties who had mild COVID-19 (a few samples of this study predate the infection). Cell type and time point are not known.

In its sample, this clonotype was seen a few times. This chain uses TRBV5-1 with TRBJ2-3, with 8 bases matching TRBD1. Germline-derived CDR1 and CDR2 are SGHRS and YFSETQ. The CDR3 has 16 residues. Trimming cost V 0 bases and J 4 bases; bases outside gene matches: 7. CDR3 protein: CASSLAVQGGSDTQYF. In nucleotides, the CDR3 is TGCGCCAGCAGCTTGGCTGTACAGGGGGGATCAGATACGCAGTATTTT.

This clonotype was counted many times. CDR3 amino acids: CSARDSRGAYEKLFF. CDR3 coding DNA: TGCAGTGCTAGAGATTCCAGGGGCGCGTATGAAAAACTGTTTTTT. V usage is TRBV20-1 and J usage is TRBJ1-4; tentative D call: TRBD1 (6 bases). Trimming took off 0 bases at V and 6 bases at J, with 14 bases between the two ends. In germline, CDR1 is DFQATT, CDR2 SNEGSKA (reference sequence). The CDR3 spans 15 residues.

This clonotype came up many times. V usage is TRBV5-1 and J usage is TRBJ1-1; possible D gene TRBD1, 6 bases. The CDR3 runs to 14 residues. CDR1 is SGHRS and CDR2 is YFSETQ in the germline V gene. V was cut by 3 bases and J by 5 bases, with 14 bases left in between. The CDR3 DNA is TGCGCCAGCAGCTCACAGGGTTATCGGACTGAAGCTTTCTTT. Amino acid sequence: CASSSQGYRTEAFF.

This clonotype has just a few counts. The V call is TRBV6-2 or TRBV6-3, the J call TRBJ2-3, with D tentatively TRBD1 (5 bases). Germline V gives CDR1 MNHEY, CDR2 SVGEGT. Trimming took 6 bases from V and 8 from J, leaving 18 bases between them. The CDR3 has 14 residues. CDR3 nucleotide sequence: TGTGCCAGCAGGAAGTTCACAGGAGATCGTACGCAGTATTTT. This codes for CASRKFTGDRTQYF.

The rearrangement uses TRBV25-1 and TRBJ2-5; 8 bases map to TRBD1. In germline, CDR1 is MGHDK, CDR2 SYGVNS. J lost 1 base, V lost 3 bases, and 7 bases had no gene match. This CDR3 has 16 amino acids. CDR3 in amino acids: CASSESPGQAQETQYF. CDR3 in DNA: TGTGCCAGCAGTGAGAGTCCGGGACAGGCCCAAGAGACCCAGTACTTC.

The chain uses TRBV3-1 and TRBJ2-1, with D possibly TRBD2 on 5 matching bases. The CDR3 is made up of 15 amino acids. Trimming took 3 bases from V and 5 from J, leaving 14 bases between them. CDR1 LGHDT and CDR2 YNNKEL come from the germline V gene (reference sequence). CDR3 protein: CASSQSLIGNNEQFF. CDR3 bases: TGTGCCAGCAGCCAGAGCCTTATCGGGAACAATGAGCAGTTCTTC.

This clonotype was seen at least ten times. The V and J genes are TRBV20-1 and TRBJ2-7; D possibly uses TRBD1 or TRBD2 (6 bases each). Trimming removed 0 bases from V and 4 bases from J, with 16 bases in between. The germline V gene encodes CDR1 DFQATT and CDR2 SNEGSKA (reference sequence). The CDR3 runs 15 residues. CDR3 bases: TGCAGTGCTAGAGATTTTTCGGGGGCTGCGTACGAGCAGTACTTC. As protein: CSARDFSGAAYEQYF.

The V and J genes are TRBV7-2 and TRBJ2-7; 7 bases map to TRBD1. The CDR3 is 15 amino acids. V shed 4 bases and J 0 bases; nucleotides not matched to a gene: 6. Germline-derived CDR1 and CDR2 are SGHTA and FQGNSA. For the CDR3, the DNA is TGTGCCAGCAGCTGGGTGGACAGGTACTCCTACGAGCAGTACTTC. Its translation is CASSWVDRYSYEQYF.

There are a few counts of this clonotype. V usage is TRBV3-1 and J usage is TRBJ1-4; 7 positions match TRBD1. Germline assignment: CDR1 LGHDT and CDR2 YNNKEL (reference sequence). The CDR3 totals 15 residues. V lost 5 bases and J lost 5; bases outside the gene matches: 8. The DNA of the CDR3 is TGTGCCAGCAGCGGTACACAGGGGCCGAATGAAAAACTGTTTTTT. Amino acids: CASSGTQGPNEKLFF.

The chain combines TRBV5-1 with TRBJ1-3; unclear D gene. The CDR3 has 16 residues. The germline V and J ends were trimmed by 4 bases and 0 bases, with 14 bases remaining between them. Germline V CDR1 and CDR2: SGHRS, YFSETQ. The CDR3 region is CASSTTDGSSGNTIYF. The DNA for the CDR3 is TGCGCCAGCAGCACGACCGACGGGAGCTCTGGAAACACCATATATTTT. Looking up the rest from reference TRBV5-1 and TRBJ1-3 gives the full variable domain: KAGVTQTPRYLIKTRGQQVTLSCSPISGHRSVSWYQQTPGQGLQFLFEYFSETQRNKGNFPGRFSGRQFSNSRSEMNVSTLELGDSALYLCASSTTDGSSGNTIYFGEGSWLTVV.

This clonotype was seen a handful of times. The chain links TRBV6-5 to TRBJ2-3; 10 bases are shared with TRBD2. Germline loops: CDR1 MNHEY, CDR2 SVGAGI. The V segment lost 5 bases and the J segment 3 bases; nucleotides outside the gene matches: 8. The CDR3 has 16 residues. The CDR3 reads CASSQSGGAVTDTQYF. CDR3 bases: TGTGCCAGCAGTCAAAGCGGGGGGGCAGTTACAGATACGCAGTATTTT.

This clonotype appeared many times. V usage is TRBV7-3 and J usage is TRBJ2-1; 9 bases map to TRBD1. V lost 5 bases, J lost 0 bases, and 2 bases stayed unmatched. The CDR3 length is 15 residues. Germline-derived CDR1 and CDR2 are SGHTA and FQGTGA. This CDR3 is CASSLDRGSYNEQFF. CDR3 bases: TGTGCCAGCAGCCTGGACAGGGGCTCCTACAATGAGCAGTTCTTC.

The rearrangement uses TRBV10-3 and TRBJ2-2; TRBD1 aligns across 8 bases. Germline CDR1 and CDR2: ENHRY and SYGVKD. The CDR3 is made up of 16 amino acids. V shed 6 bases and J 7 bases; nucleotides not matched to a gene: 13. CDR3 nucleotide sequence: TGTGCCATCAGAACCGGGACAGGCTTTTCGGGCGGGGAGCTGTTTTTT. Protein product: CAIRTGTGFSGGELFF.

This clonotype was observed a few times. The chain is built from TRBV12-3 or TRBV12-4 and TRBJ2-7, with D possibly being TRBD2 (6 bases). The V end was cut by 0 bases, the J end by 0 bases, with 18 bases between. CDR3 length: 18 amino acids. For the CDR3, the DNA is TGTGCCAGCAGTTTAGCTCGTAGGGGACTTACCTTCTCCTACGAGCAGTACTTC. This codes for CASSLARRGLTFSYEQYF.

This clonotype showed up just a few times. This sequence joins TRBV5-1 and TRBJ1-2; D is perhaps TRBD1 (5 bases). V was cut by 4 bases and J by 7 bases, with 14 bases left in between. Germline V CDR1 and CDR2: SGHRS, YFSETQ. CDR3 length equals 13 residues. CDR3 sequence: CASSDQGGVGYTF. The CDR3 DNA sequence: TGCGCCAGCAGCGATCAGGGAGGGGTTGGCTACACCTTC.

This clonotype was counted at least ten times. The rearrangement uses TRBV20-1 and TRBJ1-6, with 10 bases identical to TRBD1. The CDR3 covers 16 residues. V trimming: 1 base; J trimming: 6 bases; junction bases outside the gene matches: 6. Germline loops: CDR1 DFQATT, CDR2 SNEGSKA (reference sequence). This CDR3 reads CSARAGGQGFNSPLHF. In nucleotides, the CDR3 is TGCAGTGCTAGAGCCGGGGGACAGGGGTTTAATTCACCCCTCCACTTT.

A few counts support this clonotype. The V and J genes are TRBV7-2 and TRBJ2-2; possibly TRBD2 for D (6 bases). The CDR3 sequence is 14 residues long. Trimming stripped 3 bases from V and 2 bases from J, with 7 bases between. Germline assignment: CDR1 SGHTA and CDR2 FQGNSA. This CDR3 reads CASSLDYNTGELFF. DNA for the CDR3: TGTGCCAGCAGCTTGGACTATAACACCGGGGAGCTGTTTTTT. Combining the CDR3 with reference TRBV7-2 and TRBJ2-2 gives the whole variable domain GAGVSQSPSNKVTEKGKDVELRCDPISGHTALYWYRQSLGQGLEFLIYFQGNSAPDKSGLPSDRFSAERTGGSVSTLTIQRTQQEDSAVYLCASSLDYNTGELFFGEGSRLTVL.

The chain joins TRBV18 to TRBJ2-1; 8 bases fit TRBD1. Germline assignment: CDR1 KGHSH and CDR2 LQKENI. The CDR3 runs to 15 residues. J gave up 8 bases and V 1 base, and 7 bases lay outside the gene matches. The chain's CDR3 is CASSPLRQGFDEQFF. The CDR3 DNA reads as TGTGCCAGCTCACCACTGAGACAGGGGTTCGATGAGCAGTTCTTC.

This clonotype was counted at least ten times. The chain is built from TRBV7-2 and TRBJ2-5; the D gene could be TRBD1 or TRBD2 (6 bases each). Trimming removed 2 bases at V and 5 bases at J, with 12 bases between. The length of the CDR3 is 14 residues. Germline lookup yields CDR1 SGHTA and CDR2 FQGNSA. The CDR3: CASSLSGAGETQYF. In nucleotides, the CDR3 is TGTGCCAGCAGCTTATCGGGGGCAGGGGAGACCCAGTACTTC. Variable domain in full (rest from reference TRBV7-2 and TRBJ2-5): GAGVSQSPSNKVTEKGKDVELRCDPISGHTALYWYRQSLGQGLEFLIYFQGNSAPDKSGLPSDRFSAERTGGSVSTLTIQRTQQEDSAVYLCASSLSGAGETQYFGPGTRLLVL.

The sample holds many counts of this clonotype. V usage is TRBV7-2 and J usage is TRBJ1-2; D may be TRBD1 (5 bases). Trimming left V 0 bases short and J 7 bases short, with 12 bases between. The CDR3 consists of 14 residues. CDR1 is SGHTA and CDR2 is FQGNSA in the germline V gene. Written as DNA, the CDR3 is TGTGCCAGCAGCTTAGCCGGCGGGGGGAGTGGCTACACCTTC. It encodes CASSLAGGGSGYTF.